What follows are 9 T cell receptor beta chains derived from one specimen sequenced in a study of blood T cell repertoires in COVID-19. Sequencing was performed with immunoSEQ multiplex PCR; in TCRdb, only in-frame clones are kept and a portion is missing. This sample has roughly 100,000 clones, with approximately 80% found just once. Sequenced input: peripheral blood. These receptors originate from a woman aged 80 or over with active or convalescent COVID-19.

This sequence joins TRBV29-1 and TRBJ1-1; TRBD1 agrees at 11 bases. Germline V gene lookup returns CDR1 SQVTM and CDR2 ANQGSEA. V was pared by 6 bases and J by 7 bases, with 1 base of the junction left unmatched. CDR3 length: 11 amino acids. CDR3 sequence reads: CSVDRGREAFF. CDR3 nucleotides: TGCAGCGTGGACAGGGGGCGTGAAGCTTTCTTT.

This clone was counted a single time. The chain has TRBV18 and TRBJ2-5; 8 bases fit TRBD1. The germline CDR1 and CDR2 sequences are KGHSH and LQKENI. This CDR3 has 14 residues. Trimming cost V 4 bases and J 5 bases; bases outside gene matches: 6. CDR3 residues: CASSLDRAWETQYF. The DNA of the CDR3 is TGTGCCAGCTCACTGGACAGGGCTTGGGAGACCCAGTACTTC.

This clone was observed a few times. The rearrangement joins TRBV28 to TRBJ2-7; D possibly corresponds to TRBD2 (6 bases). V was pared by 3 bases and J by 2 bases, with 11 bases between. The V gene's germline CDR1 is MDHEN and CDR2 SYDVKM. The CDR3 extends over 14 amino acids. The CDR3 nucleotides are TGTGCCAGCAGTTTCTTTGGCGGGGCCTACGAGCAGTACTTC. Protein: CASSFFGGAYEQYF.

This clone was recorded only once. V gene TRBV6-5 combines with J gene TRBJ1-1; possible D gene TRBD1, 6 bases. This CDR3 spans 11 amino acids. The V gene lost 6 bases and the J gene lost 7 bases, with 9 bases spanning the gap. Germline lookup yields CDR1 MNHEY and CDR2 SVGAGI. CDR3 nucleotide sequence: TGTGCCAGCAGGGACAGCATTGAAGCTTTCTTT. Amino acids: CASRDSIEAFF.

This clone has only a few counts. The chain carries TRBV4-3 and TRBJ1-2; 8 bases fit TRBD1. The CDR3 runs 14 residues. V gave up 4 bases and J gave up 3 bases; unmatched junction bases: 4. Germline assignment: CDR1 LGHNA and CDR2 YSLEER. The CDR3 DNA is TGCGCCAGCAGCCGGACAGGGTGGGACTATGGCTACACCTTC. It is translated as CASSRTGWDYGYTF.

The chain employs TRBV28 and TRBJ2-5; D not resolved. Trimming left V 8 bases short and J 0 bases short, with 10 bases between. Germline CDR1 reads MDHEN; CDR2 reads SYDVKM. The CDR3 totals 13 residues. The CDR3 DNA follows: TGTGCCAGCGGGCTGACGGACCAAGAGACCCAGTACTTC. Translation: CASGLTDQETQYF.

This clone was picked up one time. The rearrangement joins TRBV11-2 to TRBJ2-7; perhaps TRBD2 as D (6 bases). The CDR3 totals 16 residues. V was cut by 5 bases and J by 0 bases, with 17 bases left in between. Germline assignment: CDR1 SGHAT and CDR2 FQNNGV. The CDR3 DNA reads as TGTGCCAGCAGCCCCACGACCGGGGGAAGCTCCTACGAGCAGTACTTC. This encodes CASSPTTGGSSYEQYF.

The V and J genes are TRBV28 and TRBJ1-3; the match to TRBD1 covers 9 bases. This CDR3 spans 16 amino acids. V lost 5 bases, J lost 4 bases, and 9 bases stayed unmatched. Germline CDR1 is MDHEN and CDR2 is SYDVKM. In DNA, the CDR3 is TGTGCCAGCAGTCTCCTAACAGGGGGCTCCGGAAACACCATATATTTT. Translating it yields CASSLLTGGSGNTIYF.

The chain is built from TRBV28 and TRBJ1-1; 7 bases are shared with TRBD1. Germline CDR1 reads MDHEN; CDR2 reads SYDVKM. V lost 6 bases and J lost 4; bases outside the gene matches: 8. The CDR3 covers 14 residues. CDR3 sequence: CASRFPDRSTEAFF. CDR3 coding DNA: TGTGCCAGCAGGTTCCCGGACAGGAGCACTGAAGCTTTCTTT.